This T cell receptor beta chain was sequenced in a study of long-term antiretroviral therapy in people with HIV. Of note for this clone: Its antigen remains unknown.

Study conclusions and caveats: Controls had broader CDR3 length ranges than HIV repertoires did. Blood, drawn from the mid-2000s to the late 2010s, may reflect older ART regimens.

The run of the v3.0 immunoSEQ assay was at survey level. In sequencing, about 40,000-50,000 T-cell genomes per sample were targeted. The table came from immunoSEQ multiplex PCR; TCRdb's copy has only in-frame clones and leaves some out. This repertoire shows some 22,000 clones, about four fifths found once; its top ten account for 23%. This CDR3 has 18 amino acids. V lost 0 bases and J lost 2, with 16 bases in between. Germline V lookup: CDR1 SGHVS, CDR2 FNYEAQ. This specimen consisted of unsorted PBMCs, obtained 0.4 years after starting antiretroviral therapy. This sequence joins TRBV7-6 and TRBJ2-2; D remains unclear. This TCR came from a man aged 45 to 65 with HIV. The CDR3 nucleotides read TGTGCCAGCAGCTTAGCGTCGATCAGGCGCCTCAACACCGGGGAGCTGTTTTTT. Protein: CASSLASIRRLNTGELFF.